Listed below are T cell receptor beta chains from one sample, sequenced in a study of Tregs in tolerant kidney transplant recipients. Sequenced by immunoSEQ multiplex PCR; TCRdb stores in-frame clones only, minus some. This sample has approximately 81,000 clones, with about 91% found just once. Material: CD4+ T cells from blood (PBMCs), obtained 24 months after the transplant. The receptor source for this set is a human patient who received a combined kidney and bone marrow transplant. A share of the T cells may be of graft donor origin. The CDR3 runs from the conserved cysteine through the conserved F or W. The D gene is left open where the match is weak. Only part of the rows carry a size: once, few, many, or a class if the clone is expanded.

length	size	J	D	V	DNA	CDR3
10	.	TRBJ1-2	.	TRBV2	TGTGCCATTCTATCAGGTGGCTACACCTTC	CAILSGGYTF
13	.	TRBJ2-1	.	TRBV5-1	TGCGCCAGCAGCTTATCGGGGATCAATGAGCAGTTCTTC	CASSLSGINEQFF
13	few	TRBJ1-4	TRBD1	TRBV19	TGTGCCAGTGTGGGACAGGGTCATGAAAAACTGTTTTTT	CASVGQGHEKLFF
16	.	TRBJ1-4	.	TRBV11-3	TGTGCCAGCAGCTTACTTGGCCAGGCAACTAATGAAAAACTGTTTTTT	CASSLLGQATNEKLFF
15	.	TRBJ2-5	TRBD2	TRBV18	TGTGCCAGCTCACCATCAACTAGCGGGAGTGAGACCCAGTACTTC	CASSPSTSGSETQYF
12	.	TRBJ2-5	.	TRBV28	TGTGCCAGCAGTCAGGGGTTTGAGACCCAGTACTTC	CASSQGFETQYF
13	.	TRBJ1-1	.	TRBV28	TGTGCCAGCATTTGGAGGGCCAACACTGAAGCTTTCTTT	CASIWRANTEAFF
19	.	TRBJ2-6	TRBD1	TRBV7-6	TGTGCCAGCAGCCTCTTACTAAGGGGGCGCAGCCCTGGGGCCAACGTCCTGACTTTC	CASSLLLRGRSPGANVLTF
16	.	TRBJ2-3	TRBD2	TRBV7-2	TGTGCCAGCAGCTTAGGAGCGGGAGGATCGTCAGATACGCAGTATTTT	CASSLGAGGSSDTQYF
14	.	TRBJ1-6	TRBD1	TRBV6-1	TGTGCCAGCAGCCGGACAGGGGATAATTCCCCCCTCCACTTT	CASSRTGDNSPLHF
11	.	TRBJ2-7	.	TRBV20-1	TGCAGTGCTAGAGAGTATACAGAGCAGTACTTC	CSAREYTEQYF
13	.	TRBJ2-1	TRBD2	TRBV10-3	TGTGCCACCGAAGCGGGAGGGGGGAATGAGCAGTTCTTC	CATEAGGGNEQFF
15	.	TRBJ1-3	.	TRBV5-4	TGTGCCAGCAGCTTGGACAGGAGATCTGGAAACACCATATATTTT	CASSLDRRSGNTIYF
15	.	TRBJ2-1	TRBD2	TRBV7-9	TGTGCCAGCAGCTTAGGGGGACTAGCCTACAATGAGCAGTTCTTC	CASSLGGLAYNEQFF
15	.	TRBJ2-7	.	TRBV5-1	TGCGCCAGCAGCTTGGATCGGGGGGCGAGAAACGAGCAGTACTTC	CASSLDRGARNEQYF
14	.	TRBJ2-4	.	TRBV9	TGTGCCAGCAGTGCGGGACTAGCCAAAAACATTCAGTACTTC	CASSAGLAKNIQYF
14	.	TRBJ1-3	.	TRBV7-9	TGTGCCAGCAGCTTCAATACAGGTGGAAACACCATATATTTT	CASSFNTGGNTIYF
14	.	TRBJ2-5	TRBD1	TRBV28	TGTGCCAGCAGTCCCGGGACAGGGAAAGAGACCCAGTACTTC	CASSPGTGKETQYF
13	.	TRBJ2-7	.	TRBV6-1	TGTGCCAGCAGGGCAGGGTCCTCCTACGAGCAGTACTTC	CASRAGSSYEQYF
14	once	TRBJ2-2	.	TRBV5-1	TGCGCCAGCAGGACAAGTTCGGGGACCGGGGAGCTGTTTTTT	CASRTSSGTGELFF
16	.	TRBJ1-2	.	TRBV19	TGTGCCAGTAGTATAGATCTATCTTATTCCTACTATGGCTACACCTTC	CASSIDLSYSYYGYTF
18	.	TRBJ2-2	TRBD2	TRBV10-3	TGTGCCATCAGCCTACTCGGGACTAGCGGGAGGGGAACCGGGGAGCTGTTTTTT	CAISLLGTSGRGTGELFF
17	.	TRBJ1-6	TRBD1	TRBV9	TGTGCCAGCAGCGTCGGACAGGTCCGGTCGTATAATTCCCCCCTCCACTTT	CASSVGQVRSYNSPLHF
15	.	TRBJ2-3	TRBD2	TRBV19	TGTGCCAGTACCTTAGCGGGAGGGCGTGGAGATACGCAGTATTTT	CASTLAGGRGDTQYF
16	.	TRBJ2-6	TRBD2	TRBV10-3	TGTGCCATCGCTACCGGGGGGTCAGCCGGGGCCAACGTCCTGACTTTC	CAIATGGSAGANVLTF
13	once	TRBJ2-7	.	TRBV29-1	TGCAGCGTTCTGGGACGGGAGATCTACGAGCAGTACTTC	CSVLGREIYEQYF
13	.	TRBJ1-2	.	TRBV5-1	TGCGCCAGCAGCCCAGGACAAGGGCAAGGCTACACCTTC	CASSPGQGQGYTF
13	.	TRBJ2-3	TRBD1	TRBV29-1	TGCAGCGTTGAGACAGGGAGCACAGATACGCAGTATTTT	CSVETGSTDTQYF
14	.	TRBJ2-7	TRBD2	TRBV27	TGTGCCAGCCAACTAGCGGGAGGCGCCTACGAGCAGTACTTC	CASQLAGGAYEQYF
15	.	TRBJ2-5	TRBD2	TRBV5-1	TGCGCCAGCAGCCCAACGGGGGGTTCCCAAGAGACCCAGTACTTC	CASSPTGGSQETQYF
14	.	TRBJ2-3	TRBD1	TRBV2	TGTGCCAGCAGTGCGCAAGGGGGCGCGGATACGCAGTATTTT	CASSAQGGADTQYF
14	.	TRBJ2-3	TRBD2	TRBV6-5	TGTGCCAGCACCAGACTAGCGGGGACAGATACGCAGTATTTT	CASTRLAGTDTQYF
15	.	TRBJ2-3	TRBD2	TRBV11-2	TGTGCCAGCAGCTACGGGGCGGGAGAGGTAGATACGCAGTATTTT	CASSYGAGEVDTQYF
13	.	TRBJ2-4	.	TRBV7-2	TGTGCCAGCAGCCCCAGACAACCGAACATTCAGTACTTC	CASSPRQPNIQYF
15	.	TRBJ1-6	TRBD1	TRBV5-1	TGCGCCAGCAGCTTTCGACAGGGTTGGAATTCACCCCTCCACTTT	CASSFRQGWNSPLHF
15	.	TRBJ1-3	.	TRBV19	TGTGCCAGTAGTATGGGACACCGCTCTGGAAACACCATATATTTT	CASSMGHRSGNTIYF
14	.	TRBJ1-5	.	TRBV2	TGTGCCAGCAGGGGGACATGGGTGGACCAGCCCCAGCATTTT	CASRGTWVDQPQHF
17	.	TRBJ2-3	TRBD2	TRBV7-2	TGTGCCAGCAGCGCCTTCCGGGCTAGCGGGGGTACAGATACGCAGTATTTT	CASSAFRASGGTDTQYF